Below, 28 T cell receptor beta chains from the same sample are listed, as sequenced in a study of blood T cell repertoires in COVID-19. Repertoires were generated with immunoSEQ multiplex PCR, while TCRdb's copy carries only in-frame clones and drops some. The sample includes about 140,000 clones, approximately 84% of them seen just once. Source material: peripheral blood. These receptors were taken from a human donor with acute or convalescent COVID-19. The donor label of this sample is uncertain.

The chain uses TRBV10-3 and TRBJ2-7, with 9 nucleotides matching TRBD1. With V trimmed by 0 bases and J by 2 bases, 8 bases remained unmatched. Germline loops: CDR1 ENHRY, CDR2 SYGVKD. The CDR3 has 17 residues. This CDR3 reads CAISESMVGDRAYEQYF. In nucleotides, the CDR3 is TGTGCCATCAGTGAGTCTATGGTTGGGGACAGGGCCTACGAGCAGTACTTC.

The chain has TRBV28 and TRBJ1-2; 7 bases are a match to TRBD1. The CDR3 has 16 residues. Per germline, CDR1 MDHEN and CDR2 SYDVKM. The junction had 11 bases not matched to a gene; V was cut back by 5 bases and J by 2 bases. The CDR3 DNA reads as TGTGCCAGCAGTAAATCAGTGATAGGGGGCAACTATGGCTACACCTTC. Amino acid sequence: CASSKSVIGGNYGYTF.

This clone has just a few counts. This chain joins TRBV24-1 and TRBJ2-1; 12 bases fit TRBD2. V gave up 4 bases and J gave up 9 bases; unmatched junction bases: 9. Per germline, CDR1 KGHDR and CDR2 SFDVKD. This CDR3 is 16 amino acids long. The CDR3 here is CATSDYGLAGSTEQFF. CDR3 DNA: TGTGCCACCAGTGACTATGGACTAGCGGGATCAACTGAGCAGTTCTTC.

This clone was observed once. This chain uses TRBV19 with TRBJ2-1; D may be TRBD2 (7 bases). This CDR3 region has 19 residues. The V end lost 3 bases, the J end lost 5 bases, and 26 bases lay between the germline ends. CDR1 is LNHDA, CDR2 SQIVND, per germline (reference sequence). CDR3: CASSISRGSGNPPHNEQFF. The CDR3 DNA reads TGTGCCAGTAGTATCTCAAGGGGGAGCGGGAACCCTCCGCACAATGAGCAGTTCTTC. The full variable domain, its missing parts supplied by reference TRBV19 and TRBJ2-1, is DGGITQSPKYLFRKEGQNVTLSCEQNLNHDAMYWYRQDPGQGLRLIYYSQIVNDFQKGDIAEGYSVSREKKESFPLTVTSAQKNPTAFYLCASSISRGSGNPPHNEQFFGPGTRLTVL.

The V and J genes are TRBV28 and TRBJ2-3, with 7 bases fitting TRBD2. The CDR3 sequence is 14 residues long. The ends lost 1 base at V and 5 bases at J; junction bases unmatched: 3. CDR1 MDHEN and CDR2 SYDVKM come from the germline V gene. This chain's CDR3 is CASSLLQRGDTQYF. Here the CDR3 DNA reads TGTGCCAGCAGTTTATTACAGCGGGGAGATACGCAGTATTTT.

This clone was seen once. The chain has TRBV9 and TRBJ2-1; 11 bases agree with TRBD2. This CDR3 has 16 residues. Unmatched junction bases numbered 3, after V lost 4 bases and J lost 0 bases. Germline-derived CDR1 and CDR2 are SGDLS and YYNGEE. The CDR3 DNA is TGTGCCAGCAGCTTGACTAGCGGGACCTCCTACAATGAGCAGTTCTTC. This translates into CASSLTSGTSYNEQFF.

This clone was counted between two and nine times. V and J are TRBV7-8 and TRBJ1-6, with D perhaps matching TRBD1 (5 bases). V was cut by 2 bases and J by 0 bases, with 11 bases left in between. The CDR3 is 17 residues long. Germline-derived CDR1 and CDR2 are SGHVS and FQNEAQ. CDR3 protein: CASSLFQGSSYNSPLHF. The CDR3 coding sequence is TGTGCCAGCAGCTTATTCCAGGGAAGCTCCTATAATTCACCCCTCCACTTT.

J is TRBJ1-3 and V is TRBV25-1; 8 bases map to TRBD1. CDR1 and CDR2 (germline): MGHDK, SYGVNS. V was clipped by 4 bases and J by 0 bases; unmatched bases: 8. The CDR3 is 17 amino acids. CDR3 in amino acids: CASSGRLGTGSGNTIYF. The CDR3 coding sequence is TGTGCCAGCAGTGGGAGACTTGGGACAGGCTCTGGAAACACCATATATTTT.

The V call is TRBV19, the J call TRBJ2-2, with 12 bases identical to TRBD2. The CDR3 extends over 18 amino acids. The germline V gene has CDR1 LNHDA and CDR2 SQIVND (reference sequence). The V gene end was trimmed by 8 bases and the J gene end by 4 bases; junction bases not matched to a gene: 14. The CDR3 DNA reads as TGTGCCAGTGCCCCTCGGCTAGCGGGAGGGTCAGGCACCGGGGAGCTGTTTTTT. Its protein product is CASAPRLAGGSGTGELFF.

This clone has just a few counts. The rearrangement joins TRBV2 to TRBJ1-1, with TRBD1 identical over 7 bases. This CDR3 is built from 18 residues. Trimming at V came to 4 bases and at J to 0 bases, leaving 14 bases not matched to a gene. Looked up from germline, CDR1 is SNHLY and CDR2 is FYNNEI. The CDR3 protein is CASSGGDRFSLMNTEAFF. CDR3 DNA: TGTGCCAGCAGTGGGGGGGACAGATTTTCTTTAATGAACACTGAAGCTTTCTTT. The entire variable domain, with the rest obtained from reference TRBV2 and TRBJ1-1, is as follows: EPEVTQTPSHQVTQMGQEVILRCVPISNHLYFYWYRQILGQKVEFLVSFYNNEISEKSEIFDDQFSVERPDGSNFTLKIRSTKLEDSAMYFCASSGGDRFSLMNTEAFFGQGTRLTVV.

This clone was recorded once. The chain is built from TRBV7-6 and TRBJ2-5; no firm D call. The CDR3 runs to 13 residues. From germline, CDR1 is SGHVS and CDR2 FNYEAQ. V dropped 2 bases and J dropped 4 bases, with 8 bases sitting between them. The CDR3 nucleotides read TGTGCCAGCAGCTTAAAACTCGGAGAGACCCAGTACTTC. It codes for CASSLKLGETQYF.

This chain joins TRBV24-1 and TRBJ2-5; the D gene is possibly TRBD2 (7 bases). The CDR3 runs 13 residues. V shed 7 bases and J shed 3 bases, with 11 bases lying between them. Germline CDR1 reads KGHDR; CDR2 reads SFDVKD. The CDR3 spells CATREGGEETQYF. The CDR3 DNA is TGTGCCACCAGGGAGGGGGGGGAAGAGACCCAGTACTTC.

Worth noting for this clone: This sample also contains other DNA sequences that code for the same CDR3. V and J are TRBV11-2 and TRBJ1-5; D is perhaps TRBD1 (6 bases). Trimming removed 1 base at V and 0 bases at J, with 7 bases between. CDR3 length: 15 residues. The germline V gene encodes CDR1 SGHAT and CDR2 FQNNGV. The CDR3 DNA reads TGTGCCAGCAGCTTAGGGACAGCTAGCAATCAGCCCCAGCATTTT. Its protein is CASSLGTASNQPQHF.

As regards this clone: Other DNA sequences in the same sample also yield this CDR3. This chain joins TRBV28 and TRBJ1-6; D not certain. With 4 bases removed from V and 0 bases from J, the gap between germline ends came to 4 bases. The CDR3 has 14 amino acids. Germline CDR1 is MDHEN and CDR2 is SYDVKM. CDR3 DNA: TGTGCCAGCAGTTCCCTCTCCTATAATTCACCCCTCCACTTT. It is translated as CASSSLSYNSPLHF. Together with reference TRBV28 and TRBJ1-6, the CDR3 gives the full variable domain: DVKVTQSSRYLVKRTGEKVFLECVQDMDHENMFWYRQDPGLGLRLIYFSYDVKMKEKGDIPEGYSVSREKKERFSLILESASTNQTSMYLCASSSLSYNSPLHFGNGTRLTVT.

The CDR3 here is CASSLGTGGANYGYTF. The CDR3 DNA sequence: TGTGCCAGCAGCCTCGGGACAGGGGGCGCGAACTATGGCTACACCTTC. The chain employs TRBV7-8 and TRBJ1-2, with 12 bases matching TRBD1. This CDR3 spans 16 amino acids. Germline values: CDR1 SGHVS, CDR2 FQNEAQ. With 5 bases clipped from V and 2 bases from J, the junction kept 6 bases outside the gene matches.

V gene TRBV14 combines with J gene TRBJ2-6, with D possibly matching TRBD2 (5 bases). The germline V and J ends were trimmed by 4 bases and 3 bases, with 16 bases remaining between them. Germline V gene lookup returns CDR1 SGHDN and CDR2 FVKESK. The CDR3 sequence is 17 residues long. Here the CDR3 DNA reads TGTGCCAGCAGCCTGCAGAGGGCTCGTTTTGGGGCCAACGTCCTGACTTTC. This codes for CASSLQRARFGANVLTF.

The chain joins TRBV7-3 to TRBJ2-2; D is undetermined. Trimming removed 0 bases at V and 2 bases at J, with 10 bases between. This CDR3 has 16 amino acids. Per germline, CDR1 SGHTA and CDR2 FQGTGA. CDR3 nucleotide sequence: TGTGCCAGCAGCTTAACAGTAATGCGAAACACCGGGGAGCTGTTTTTT. This encodes CASSLTVMRNTGELFF.

The chain links TRBV2 to TRBJ2-5; no clear D gene. V lost 4 bases, J lost 4 bases, and 4 bases lay in between. This CDR3 region has 11 residues. Looked up from germline, CDR1 is SNHLY and CDR2 is FYNNEI. CDR3 nucleotides: TGTGCCAGCAGTGTATTAGAGACCCAGTACTTC. Its translation: CASSVLETQYF. The variable domain in full, with the rest retrieved from reference TRBV2 and TRBJ2-5, is EPEVTQTPSHQVTQMGQEVILRCVPISNHLYFYWYRQILGQKVEFLVSFYNNEISEKSEIFDDQFSVERPDGSNFTLKIRSTKLEDSAMYFCASSVLETQYFGPGTRLLVL.

The gene calls are TRBV7-9 and TRBJ2-7; 7 bases map to TRBD2. The CDR3 is made up of 13 amino acids. From germline, CDR1 is SEHNR and CDR2 FQNEAQ (reference sequence). V trimming: 5 bases; J trimming: 2 bases; junction bases outside the gene matches: 3. The CDR3 spells CASSASGAYEQYV. The CDR3 DNA reads as TGTGCCAGCAGCGCCAGCGGGGCCTACGAGCAGTACGTC.

The chain has TRBV7-2 and TRBJ1-1; unclear D gene. The CDR3 consists of 13 residues. The germline gives CDR1 SGHTA, CDR2 FQGNSA. V shed 4 bases and J shed 0 bases, with 6 bases lying between them. The CDR3 DNA reads as TGTGCCAGCAGCTGGACTATGAACACTGAAGCTTTCTTT. This translates into CASSWTMNTEAFF. Supplemented by reference TRBV7-2 and TRBJ1-1, the full variable domain reads GAGVSQSPSNKVTEKGKDVELRCDPISGHTALYWYRQSLGQGLEFLIYFQGNSAPDKSGLPSDRFSAERTGGSVSTLTIQRTQQEDSAVYLCASSWTMNTEAFFGQGTRLTVV.

The rearrangement uses TRBV6-5 and TRBJ1-1; 7 bases line up with TRBD1. After removal of 6 bases from V and 0 bases from J, the junction contained 4 bases not matched to a gene. Germline V gene lookup returns CDR1 MNHEY and CDR2 SVGAGI. This CDR3 comprises 14 residues. CDR3 DNA sequence: TGTGCCAGCAGGCACAGGGGAATGAACACTGAAGCTTTCTTT. Encoded protein: CASRHRGMNTEAFF.

V gene TRBV4-2 combines with J gene TRBJ2-7; 8 bases match TRBD2. This CDR3 spans 13 amino acids. V lost 4 bases and J lost 6; bases outside the gene matches: 5. In germline, CDR1 is LGHNA, CDR2 YNFKEQ. The CDR3 DNA reads as TGTGCCAGCAGCCCAACTAGCGGAGCCGAGCAGTACGTC. This codes for CASSPTSGAEQYV.

J is TRBJ1-5 and V is TRBV19; 7 nucleotides line up with TRBD1. CDR1 is LNHDA, CDR2 SQIVND, per germline (reference sequence). With V trimmed by 0 bases and J by 3 bases, 8 bases remained unmatched. The CDR3 covers 17 residues. In DNA, the CDR3 is TGTGCCAGTAGTATAGACCCACCGACAGGGAACAATCAGCCCCAGCATTTT. Translating it yields CASSIDPPTGNNQPQHF.

Comments on this clone: The same CDR3 also results from other DNA sequences found in this sample. CDR3 in amino acids: CSVGQGNTEAFF. The DNA for the CDR3 is TGCAGCGTTGGACAGGGGAACACTGAAGCTTTCTTT. This chain connects TRBV29-1 to TRBJ1-1; 7 bases are a match to TRBD1. The V gene end was trimmed by 4 bases and the J gene end by 1 base; junction bases not matched to a gene: 0. This CDR3 comprises 12 residues. Per the germline V gene, CDR1 is SQVTM and CDR2 is ANQGSEA.

The chain couples TRBV29-1 to TRBJ1-1; D is uncertain. Trimming took off 6 bases at V and 1 base at J, with 12 bases between the two ends. Germline-derived CDR1 and CDR2 are SQVTM and ANQGSEA. There are 13 residues in the CDR3. DNA for the CDR3: TGCAGCGTAGGTCGACTCCCGAACACTGAAGCTTTCTTT. Translated, it gives CSVGRLPNTEAFF. The entire variable domain, with the rest obtained from reference TRBV29-1 and TRBJ1-1, is as follows: SAVISQKPSRDICQRGTSLTIQCQVDSQVTMMFWYRQQPGQSLTLIATANQGSEATYESGFVIDKFPISRPNLTFSTLTVSNMSPEDSSIYLCSVGRLPNTEAFFGQGTRLTVV.

This chain links TRBV29-1 with TRBJ2-1; 8 bases line up with TRBD1. The V segment lost 4 bases and the J segment 1 base; nucleotides outside the gene matches: 3. The CDR3 has 14 residues. Germline V lookup: CDR1 SQVTM, CDR2 ANQGSEA. The CDR3 DNA follows: TGCAGCGTTGCAGGGGGCTGGTCCTACAATGAGCAGTTCTTC. Its translation is CSVAGGWSYNEQFF.

The gene calls are TRBV21-1 and TRBJ2-1; TRBD2, the table's D call, was not compared with the DNA. TRBV21-1 is classified as a pseudogene. The CDR3 extends over 12 amino acids. In nucleotides, the CDR3 is TGTGCCAGCAGCTCCCGGGGGGATGAGCAGTTCTTC. As protein: CASSSRGDEQFF.

The chain is built from TRBV18 and TRBJ1-6, with D perhaps TRBD1 (5 bases). The length of the CDR3 is 17 residues. Trimming left V 4 bases short and J 6 bases short, with 19 bases between. Germline-derived CDR1 and CDR2 are KGHSH and LQKENI. The CDR3 sequence: CASSQDGGSRANSPLHF. The CDR3 DNA is TGTGCCAGCTCACAGGATGGGGGGTCTCGCGCTAATTCACCCCTCCACTTT. Drawing the rest from reference TRBV18 and TRBJ1-6, the complete variable domain is NAGVMQNPRHLVRRRGQEARLRCSPMKGHSHVYWYRQLPEEGLKFMVYLQKENIIDESGMPKERFSAEFPKEGPSILRIQQVVRGDSAAYFCASSQDGGSRANSPLHFGNGTRLTVT.